The clone carrying this T cell receptor beta chain appeared a few times. As yet, its antigen is unknown. Investigators reverse transcribed all isolated RNA, so they sequenced expressed TCRB transcripts. Generated by immunoSEQ multiplex PCR, the TCRdb table keeps only in-frame clones and is missing some. The data hold around 320,000 clones, with 13% to 15% observed a single time. This entry comes from a study of beta chain features in type 1 diabetes. CDR3 length equals 14 residues. CDR1 and CDR2 (germline): MNHEY, SVGAGI. Trimming removed 5 bases at V and 8 bases at J, with 18 bases between. Sorted cells reached over 95% purity in every population. Study-wide points: For patients and controls alike, PCR might favor shorter templates to the same degree. Insertions at VDJ junctions were less frequent in type 1 diabetes patients. These patients also deleted more nucleotides at the same junctions.

This receptor was obtained from a man aged 25 to 40 in good health. Source material: central memory CD4+ T cells from blood. This chain connects TRBV6-5 to TRBJ2-5; D is unclear. CDR3 residues: CASSELHRSITQYF. For the CDR3, the DNA is TGTGCCAGCAGTGAACTGCACCGTTCTATCACCCAGTACTTC.